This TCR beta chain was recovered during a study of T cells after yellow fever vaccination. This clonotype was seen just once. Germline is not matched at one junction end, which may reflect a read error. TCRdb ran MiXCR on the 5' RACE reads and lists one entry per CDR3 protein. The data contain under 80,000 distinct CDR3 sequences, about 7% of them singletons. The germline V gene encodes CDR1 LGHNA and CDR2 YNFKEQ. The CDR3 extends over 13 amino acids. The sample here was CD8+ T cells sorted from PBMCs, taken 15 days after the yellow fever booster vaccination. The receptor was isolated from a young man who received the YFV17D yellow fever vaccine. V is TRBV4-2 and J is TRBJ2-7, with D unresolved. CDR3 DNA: TGTGCCAGCGGCTACGGACGCTCCTGCGAGCAGTACTTC. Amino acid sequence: CASGYGRSCEQYF.